What follows describes a single T cell receptor (beta chain). Repertoires were generated with immunoSEQ multiplex PCR, while TCRdb's copy carries only in-frame clones and drops some. Of over 400,000 clones listed, 75% to 90% are singletons. The entry originates in a study of blood T cell repertoires in COVID-19. CDR3 length equals 15 residues. Trimming took off 1 base at V and 2 bases at J, with 11 bases between the two ends. From germline, CDR1 is MGHRA and CDR2 YSYEKL. The material sequenced was peripheral blood. The receptor's source is a woman between 25 and 40 years old with active or convalescent COVID-19. The rearrangement uses TRBV4-1 and TRBJ1-2; D is unresolved. CDR3 sequence reads: CASSQVSGSNYGYTF. CDR3 nucleotides: TGCGCCAGCAGCCAAGTTTCCGGGAGCAACTATGGCTACACCTTC.